Sequencing of this T cell receptor beta chain was carried out in a study of T cell repertoires in cytomegalovirus infection. Study at large: It was the public TCR beta signatures that indicated both CMV infection and matching HLA type.

This clonotype was seen more than once but under ten times. Its antigen remains unknown. V lost 1 base and J 1 base, leaving 10 bases between the germline ends. Germline assignment: CDR1 MGHRA and CDR2 YSYEKL. The CDR3 length is 15 residues. TCRdb independently ran MiXCR on the reads; one entry per CDR3 protein. This sample has about 530,000 distinct CDR3 sequences, with about a quarter found just once. Study observations and caveats: Clonotypes of TCR beta that were HLA-C-restricted and CMV-specific dominated the ex vivo response. Using cumulative public TCR beta family frequency, the authors identified those who carried CMV together with the relevant HLA.

The clonotype was recovered from a human donor in good health (CMV status not recorded). Some clones in this sample may be carry-over from other donors' samples. This chain connects TRBV4-1 to TRBJ2-5; no firm D call. Material: PBMCs. CDR3 loop: CASSQVPTSQETQYF. CDR3 bases: TGCGCCAGCAGCCAAGTACCTACCTCCCAAGAGACCCAGTACTTC.